This T cell receptor beta chain stems from a study of OX40 agonist ivuxolimab in advanced cancers. Study-level information: Dose-escalation patients were diagnosed with hepatocellular carcinoma, melanoma, renal cell cancer or head and neck cancer.

After removal of 4 bases from V and 6 bases from J, the junction contained 13 bases not matched to a gene. Germline values: CDR1 SGHNT, CDR2 YYREEE (reference sequence). The CDR3 loop spans 17 amino acids. Measured with immunoSEQ multiplex PCR; TCRdb has only the in-frame clones, and not every one. The table shows around 86,000 clones, with over 75% occurring only once. Autoimmune disease history or systemic immunosuppression was exclusionary. Sequences were derived from CD4+ or CD8+ T cells sorted from blood, sampled in a trial of the OX40 agonist ivuxolimab. The chain recombines TRBV5-4 with TRBJ2-7; 13 bases align to TRBD2. This receptor was identified in an adult with an advanced solid tumor such as melanoma, head and neck, liver or kidney cancer. DNA of the CDR3: TGTGCCAGCAGCCTAGCGGGGACTAGCGGGATTGTAAGCGAGCAGTACTTC. It yields the protein CASSLAGTSGIVSEQYF.